This TCR delta chain was sequenced during a study of gammadelta T cells in human blood. Study-level points and caveats: Right after birth, innate γδ T cells reportedly expanded polyclonally after microbial exposure.

TCRdb called clones anew from the RT-PCR reads with CATT. The repertoire includes approximately 930 delta-chain clones, about 20% of them detected once, and about a sixth sits in the top ten. The CDR3 contains 15 residues. V shed 0 bases, J shed 5 bases, and the junction held 0 bases outside the gene matches. Germline CDR1 reads GEAIGNYY; CDR2 reads EKD. By sample share, this clone is medium-sized. The antigen is not known. Sample: Vgamma9Vdelta2 gamma-delta T cells from fetal blood. The clonotype comes from a human fetus. V is TRDV2 and J is TRDJ3; TRDD3 matches at 7 bases. In nucleotides, the CDR3 is TGTGCCTGTGACACCGGGATACGGGACACCCGACAGATGTTTTTC. It yields the protein CACDTGIRDTRQMFF.